The 28 T cell receptor beta chains below were found in one sample sequenced in a study of blood T cell repertoires in COVID-19. Data came from immunoSEQ multiplex PCR; TCRdb stores just in-frame clones and leaves some out. The table records 250,000 or so clones, 85% to 90% of them present only once. Sequencing input: peripheral blood. The receptors stem from a man younger than 40 with COVID-19, enrolled during active disease.

The table lists this clone with a count of one. The gene calls are TRBV7-9 and TRBJ2-1; 14 bases match TRBD2. J gave up 10 bases and V 5 bases, and 7 bases lay outside the gene matches. The CDR3 spans 15 residues. The germline gives CDR1 SEHNR, CDR2 FQNEAQ (reference sequence). CDR3 sequence (DNA): TGTGCCAGCAGCGATGGGACTAGCGGGAGACAAGAGCAGTTCTTC. Its translation is CASSDGTSGRQEQFF.

The CDR3 DNA follows: TGTGCCAGCAGGAAAACGGACAGGGGGTACACTGAAGCTTTCTTT. This encodes CASRKTDRGYTEAFF. The chain couples TRBV27 to TRBJ1-1; 10 nucleotides line up with TRBD1. Germline CDR1 and CDR2: MNHEY and SMNVEV (reference sequence). The CDR3 runs to 15 residues. Trimming removed 6 bases from V and 3 bases from J; junction bases left unmatched: 7.

The rearrangement links TRBV3-1 (or the pseudogene TRBV3-2) to TRBJ2-3; D remains ambiguous. V was trimmed by 4 bases and J by 0 bases, leaving 8 bases between them. The CDR3 consists of 14 residues. Germline-derived CDR1 and CDR2 are LGHDT and YNNKEL (reference sequence). The CDR3 DNA reads TGTGCCAGCAGCCTTACTTCCAGCACAGATACGCAGTATTTT. This encodes CASSLTSSTDTQYF.

The chain joins TRBV5-1 to TRBJ2-6; D is ambiguous. The CDR3 has 15 residues. The V gene lost 4 bases and the J gene lost 0 bases, with 8 bases spanning the gap. Germline CDR1 is SGHRS and CDR2 is YFSETQ. CDR3 sequence (DNA): TGCGCCAGCAGCGGCCAGGCCTCTGGGGCCAACGTCCTGACTTTC. This codes for CASSGQASGANVLTF.

V gene TRBV24-1 combines with J gene TRBJ2-2; D gene uncertain. The ends were cut back, 4 bases at V and 5 bases at J, with 25 bases in the middle. The CDR3 contains 19 residues. CDR1 and CDR2 (germline): KGHDR, SFDVKD. CDR3 sequence reads: CATSDLPRGNGEYTGELFF. The CDR3 nucleotides read TGTGCCACCAGTGACCTTCCACGAGGTAACGGAGAATATACCGGGGAGCTGTTTTTT.

This chain links TRBV7-2 with TRBJ1-5; 7 nucleotides agree with TRBD1. Germline V gene lookup returns CDR1 SGHTA and CDR2 FQGNSA. This CDR3 has 19 residues. Germline trimming cut 3 bases from V and 2 bases from J; bases unmatched to any gene: 16. CDR3 DNA sequence: TGTGCCAGCAGCTTGGGAAGGGGGCGTAAGTTGGCGGGCAATCAGCCCCAGCATTTT. It codes for CASSLGRGRKLAGNQPQHF.

This clone was detected once. The V call is TRBV11-2, the J call TRBJ2-1, with a weak D call TRBD1 (6 bases). V lost 4 bases and J lost 4, with 14 bases in between. This CDR3 comprises 15 residues. Germline values: CDR1 SGHAT, CDR2 FQNNGV. CDR3: CASSSGTPPYNEQFF. In nucleotides, the CDR3 is TGTGCCAGCAGCTCCGGGACACCGCCTTACAATGAGCAGTTCTTC.

This sequence joins TRBV5-4 and TRBJ1-3; D remains ambiguous. Germline V lookup: CDR1 SGHNT, CDR2 YYREEE (reference sequence). Trimming took 0 bases from V and 1 from J, leaving 8 bases between them. CDR3 length: 15 residues. Written as DNA, the CDR3 is TGTGCCAGCAGCTTGGGCGCCTTATCTGGAAACACCATATATTTT. Its protein is CASSLGALSGNTIYF.

The CDR3: CASSSTGGLTYEQYF. The CDR3 nucleotides read TGTGCCAGCAGCTCGACAGGGGGTTTAACCTACGAGCAGTACTTC. The chain has TRBV28 and TRBJ2-7; 9 bases match TRBD1. The CDR3 sequence is 15 residues long. Germline assignment: CDR1 MDHEN and CDR2 SYDVKM. V lost 6 bases and J lost 2; bases outside the gene matches: 8. The full variable domain, its missing parts supplied by reference TRBV28 and TRBJ2-7, is DVKVTQSSRYLVKRTGEKVFLECVQDMDHENMFWYRQDPGLGLRLIYFSYDVKMKEKGDIPEGYSVSREKKERFSLILESASTNQTSMYLCASSSTGGLTYEQYFGPGTRLTVT.

The chain is built from TRBV2 and TRBJ1-6; D may be TRBD1 (6 bases). Germline CDR1 is SNHLY and CDR2 is FYNNEI. CDR3 length equals 16 residues. Trimming cost V 2 bases and J 9 bases, with 17 bases left between them. The CDR3 region is CASSEREQGFGSPLHF. The CDR3 DNA reads TGTGCCAGCAGTGAAAGAGAACAGGGATTTGGTTCACCCCTCCACTTT.

The chain is built from TRBV28 and TRBJ1-4; D is possibly TRBD1 (5 bases). The CDR3 runs 13 residues. Looked up from germline, CDR1 is MDHEN and CDR2 is SYDVKM. Trimming stripped 6 bases from V and 7 bases from J, with 12 bases between. The CDR3 loop reads CASRNAGGEKLFF. As DNA, the CDR3 is TGTGCCAGCAGAAACGCGGGGGGTGAAAAACTGTTTTTT.

The V call is TRBV18, the J call TRBJ1-5; TRBD1 might be the D (6 bases). Deletions cut 2 bases from V and 5 bases from J, with 7 bases between. The CDR3 totals 13 residues. Germline CDR1 and CDR2: KGHSH and LQKENI. CDR3 amino acids: CASSPGGYQPQHF. The CDR3 region has the DNA TGTGCCAGCTCACCAGGGGGCTATCAGCCCCAGCATTTT.

The genes are TRBV6-2 or TRBV6-3 and TRBJ2-3; 13 bases agree with TRBD2. This CDR3 has 16 residues. From germline, CDR1 is MNHEY and CDR2 SVGEGT. V shed 5 bases, J shed 3 bases, and the junction held 5 bases outside the gene matches. CDR3 sequence: CASSQGTSGMTDTQYF. The CDR3 coding sequence is TGTGCCAGCAGTCAAGGGACTAGCGGGATGACAGATACGCAGTATTTT.

This chain uses TRBV7-9 with TRBJ2-7, with D possibly TRBD2 on 5 matching bases. CDR1 and CDR2 (germline): SEHNR, FQNEAQ (reference sequence). This CDR3 region has 14 residues. V was pared by 3 bases and J by 2 bases, with 11 bases between. The CDR3 loop is CASSLSGAAYEQYF. In DNA, the CDR3 is TGTGCCAGCAGCTTGAGCGGTGCGGCCTACGAGCAGTACTTC.

The V gene is TRBV2, the J gene TRBJ1-2, with a possible D match to TRBD1 (6 bases). This CDR3 is built from 14 residues. The V gene lost 2 bases and the J gene lost 4 bases, with 11 bases spanning the gap. CDR1 SNHLY and CDR2 FYNNEI come from the germline V gene. CDR3 region: CASSERQESYGYTF. DNA for the CDR3: TGTGCCAGCAGTGAACGACAGGAATCCTATGGCTACACCTTC.

The gene calls are TRBV7-6 and TRBJ2-3, with 10 bases matching TRBD2. V trimming: 2 bases; J trimming: 6 bases; junction bases outside the gene matches: 5. The CDR3 contains 15 residues. Germline V gives CDR1 SGHVS, CDR2 FNYEAQ. The CDR3 sequence is CASSLPAGGPDTQYF. CDR3 DNA: TGTGCCAGCAGCTTACCAGCGGGGGGGCCGGATACGCAGTATTTT.

This chain uses TRBV30 with TRBJ1-1; D is ambiguous. Trimming took off 7 bases at V and 0 bases at J, with 15 bases between the two ends. The CDR3 is 14 amino acids. From germline, CDR1 is GTSNPN and CDR2 SVGIG (reference sequence). The CDR3: CASHPWPMNTEAFF. The CDR3 DNA follows: TGTGCCTCTCACCCGTGGCCCATGAACACTGAAGCTTTCTTT.

The chain links TRBV18 to TRBJ2-1; 11 bases are shared with TRBD2. After removal of 4 bases from V and 9 bases from J, the junction contained 2 bases not matched to a gene. Germline V CDR1 and CDR2: KGHSH, LQKENI. The CDR3 sequence is 13 residues long. The CDR3 is CASSLGTSGEQFF. DNA for the CDR3: TGTGCCAGCTCACTTGGGACTAGCGGTGAGCAGTTCTTC.

The chain employs TRBV5-1 and TRBJ1-5; D perhaps matches TRBD1 (6 bases). V was cut by 0 bases and J by 3 bases, with 10 bases left in between. The CDR3 runs 15 residues. Germline V gene lookup returns CDR1 SGHRS and CDR2 YFSETQ. CDR3 region: CASSLAGTYNQPQHF. As DNA, the CDR3 is TGCGCCAGCAGCTTGGCCGGGACATACAATCAGCCCCAGCATTTT.

The rearrangement joins TRBV19 to TRBJ2-5; 15 bases are a match to TRBD2. Germline V lookup: CDR1 LNHDA, CDR2 SQIVND (reference sequence). The CDR3 extends over 17 amino acids. Unmatched junction bases numbered 9, after V lost 5 bases and J lost 5 bases. The CDR3 spells CASSPRTSGGAGETQYF. The CDR3 region has the DNA TGTGCCAGTAGTCCACGGACTAGCGGGGGGGCAGGGGAGACCCAGTACTTC.

In its sample, this clone was seen once. The V and J genes are TRBV6-5 and TRBJ1-1; TRBD1 aligns across 7 bases. The ends lost 8 bases at V and 0 bases at J; junction bases unmatched: 6. Per germline, CDR1 MNHEY and CDR2 SVGAGI. The CDR3 contains 14 residues. CDR3 DNA: TGTGCCAGCTCCGCGACAGGGATGAACACTGAAGCTTTCTTT. Its translation is CASSATGMNTEAFF.

This rearrangement joins TRBV7-9 to TRBJ2-5, with TRBD2 as a possible D gene (6 bases). The CDR3 length is 17 residues. Germline V gives CDR1 SEHNR, CDR2 FQNEAQ (reference sequence). V lost 5 bases, J lost 4 bases, and 23 bases lay in between. Here the CDR3 DNA reads TGTGCCAGCAGCCCTTTAGGGGTGGGAGGACCAAGAGAGACCCAGTACTTC. Translation gives CASSPLGVGGPRETQYF.

The genes are TRBV7-7 and TRBJ2-5; 15 bases agree with TRBD2. Trimming removed 3 bases from V and 5 bases from J; junction bases left unmatched: 4. Germline V CDR1 and CDR2: SSHAT, FNYEAQ (reference sequence). The CDR3 sequence is 16 residues long. The CDR3 region is CASSFGLAGGPETQYF. In DNA, the CDR3 is TGTGCCAGCAGCTTCGGACTAGCGGGGGGGCCTGAGACCCAGTACTTC.

The genes are TRBV14 and TRBJ2-3, with 9 nucleotides matching TRBD2. J lost 6 bases, V lost 4 bases, and 14 bases had no gene match. This CDR3 contains 17 residues. Per germline, CDR1 SGHDN and CDR2 FVKESK. The CDR3 sequence: CASSRGIRGRAGDTQYF. CDR3 bases: TGTGCCAGCAGCCGGGGAATCCGCGGGAGGGCCGGGGATACGCAGTATTTT.

The rearrangement links TRBV5-5 to TRBJ1-4; maybe TRBD1 (6 bases). V lost 1 base and J 6 bases, leaving 13 bases between the germline ends. Looked up from germline, CDR1 is SGHKS and CDR2 is YYEKEE (reference sequence). This CDR3 contains 15 residues. The CDR3 sequence: CASSLSLGADEKLFF. CDR3 nucleotides: TGTGCCAGCAGCTTGAGTTTGGGGGCGGATGAAAAACTGTTTTTT.

V and J are TRBV5-6 and TRBJ2-7; 9 bases line up with TRBD1. Unmatched junction bases numbered 10, after V lost 2 bases and J lost 7 bases. Germline assignment: CDR1 SGHDT and CDR2 YYEEEE. This CDR3 is built from 15 residues. This chain's CDR3 is CASSFWGQGRREQYF. CDR3 coding DNA: TGTGCCAGCAGCTTTTGGGGACAGGGAAGGCGGGAGCAGTACTTC.

This chain connects TRBV7-2 to TRBJ2-3; 8 nucleotides align to TRBD1. Germline assignment: CDR1 SGHTA and CDR2 FQGNSA. V lost 8 bases and J lost 3; bases outside the gene matches: 10. This CDR3 is 15 amino acids long. DNA for the CDR3: TGTGCCAGCCGCCGTGGACAGGGTGATACAGATACGCAGTATTTT. Translation gives CASRRGQGDTDTQYF.

The rearrangement uses TRBV18 and TRBJ1-1; 7 bases are shared with TRBD1. The CDR3 has 17 residues. The trim removed 3 bases at V and 4 bases at J, leaving 14 bases unmatched. Germline V CDR1 and CDR2: KGHSH, LQKENI. CDR3 DNA sequence: TGTGCCAGCTCACCTCCTAATACAGGGGTAGAGGTCACTGAAGCTTTCTTT. Translated: CASSPPNTGVEVTEAFF.